This T cell receptor (beta chain) was profiled in a study of T cell responses to AZD1222 COVID-19 vaccine (dated by TCRdb to the early 2020s). Regarding the study in general: AZD1222 recipients given second doses at about 4 weeks or at about 12 weeks were pooled, since spike-specific TCR depth and breadth were not found to differ between the two schedules. TCR sequencing was performed for 230 to 250 trial participants, of whom some 200 were given two doses of AZD1222 and 26 were given two doses of MenACWY control vaccine. Trial participants were enrolled into age subgroups of 18-55, 56-69 and 70-plus years, which contained around 150, 28 and 57 TCR-sequenced participants, respectively. Overall results and qualifications from the work: Conclusions about previously exposed vaccinees were limited because only six AZD1222 recipients were SARS-CoV-2 seropositive at baseline. Vaccine-associated CD4 TCRs spanned the whole spike protein, with dominant responses in regions 160-218 and 743-854. Spike-specific TCR breadth and depth rose significantly after two AZD1222 doses compared with day 0 and with MenACWY recipients. No day 14 peak-response samples were available, so repertoires were characterized only after the peak T cell response. Participants were mostly white British and included more females than males, and it was suggested by the authors that clonal diversity may have been underestimated. Reportedly, close to half of the unique spike-specific TCRs recognized epitopes lying outside the regions that are mutated in the B.1.351 and B.1.1.7 variants. The 56-69-year group was small, and its depth increase did not reach significance, likely because of low power.

As regards this clone: The antigen it binds to is not known. There are no base qualities to consult, and no much larger clone falls within one base.

Taken with the paper, the label for time point translates to: baseline before first vaccination. Vaccinee samples were obtained from the UK trials COV001 and COV002, which included a single-blind randomized controlled phase 2/3 trial of AZD1222 (ChAdOx1 nCoV-19) in healthy adults. For TCRbeta chain sequencing, PBMC samples from trial participants were taken at day 0 and at day 28 after the second dose. The CDR3 regions of human TCRbeta chains were analyzed by immunosequencing. On the authors' methods: TCRs in the repertoires were compared against a reference library of SARS-CoV-2-specific TCRs that had been generated with the MIRA antigen-specificity platform. Breadth was defined as the fraction of unique TCRs that were SARS-CoV-2-associated. Depth was defined as the fraction of total T cells that were SARS-CoV-2-associated. Using the MIRA data, each spike-specific TCR was mapped to the spike region that the TCR reacts to and placed in a CD4 or CD8 class. Log10-transformed breadth and depth values were compared by one-way ANOVA with Sidak's multiple comparisons tests. This is the immuneACCESS table as TCRdb keeps it, with only in-frame sequences that have V and J called. A part of the clones is gone; compared with another copy, unresolved V genes explain less than half, and the rest is unexplained. The V and J calls and clone size come from that table; D and trimming were worked out from the DNA. The sample includes about 120,000 clones, with approximately 90% observed a single time. Of the sample, roughly 13% is held by the ten largest clones.

The clonotype comes from an adult in good health. Sequences were derived from peripheral blood, sampled on day 0 of AZD1222 vaccination.

This receptor carries the CDR3 CASSVPRGGSYDEQFF. The sequence in DNA is TGCGCCAGCAGCGTACCCCGGGGGGGATCATACGATGAGCAGTTCTTC. The V and J genes are TRBV5-1 and TRBJ2-1; 8 bases in between match TRBD2. The CDR3 spans 16 residues, from the cysteine through the phenylalanine. The read is trimmed to its CDR3 DNA, 48 bases read in frame from base 1. The CDR1 and CDR2 encoded by the germline V gene are SGHRS and YFSETQ. Trimming accounts for 4 bases at V and 8 bases at J, while the number of junction bases matched to no gene is 14.